The 21 T cell receptor beta chains given below trace back to one sample, sequenced in a study of cytotoxic CD8 clonotypes in ibrutinib-treated CLL. Some clones are missing from TCRdb's copy, which holds only in-frame ones; the method was immunoSEQ multiplex PCR. The sample contains some 140,000 clones, over 60% of which appear only once. Specimen: PBMCs, collected after 12 months of ibrutinib treatment. The receptors shown here come from a human donor with chronic lymphocytic leukemia.

This chain's CDR3 is CASSPGGSGTQYF. CDR3 coding DNA: TGTGCCAGCAGCCCAGGGGGGAGCGGGACCCAGTACTTC. The chain has TRBV7-9 and TRBJ2-5; TRBD1 is a possible D gene (7 bases). The CDR3 consists of 13 residues. The ends were cut back, 5 bases at V and 7 bases at J, with 14 bases in the middle. Germline V lookup: CDR1 SEHNR, CDR2 FQNEAQ (reference sequence). The variable domain in full, with the rest retrieved from reference TRBV7-9 and TRBJ2-5, is DTGVSQNPRHKITKRGQNVTFRCDPISEHNRLYWYRQTLGQGPEFLTYFQNEAQLEKSRLLSDRFSAERPKGSFSTLEIQRTEQGDSAMYLCASSPGGSGTQYFGPGTRLLVL.

This rearrangement joins TRBV29-1 to TRBJ2-1; D is possibly TRBD1 or TRBD2 (5 bases each). The V end lost 2 bases, the J end lost 4 bases, and 21 bases lay between the germline ends. The CDR3 is 17 amino acids. Germline CDR1 SQVTM, CDR2 ANQGSEA. The CDR3, as DNA: TGCAGCGTTGAATATCGGTCGGGGCGGCTCTTATACAATGAGCAGTTCTTC. It translates to CSVEYRSGRLLYNEQFF.

This chain links TRBV29-1 with TRBJ1-1; the D is unclear. The V gene lost 4 bases and the J gene lost 0 bases, with 9 bases spanning the gap. This CDR3 has 13 amino acids. Germline loops: CDR1 SQVTM, CDR2 ANQGSEA. This CDR3 is CSVGGVLNTEAFF. The DNA of the CDR3 is TGCAGCGTTGGTGGGGTCCTGAACACTGAAGCTTTCTTT.

This clone was detected once. This chain joins TRBV4-3 and TRBJ2-7; 10 bases line up with TRBD2. This CDR3 comprises 16 residues. Losses at the gene ends were 0 bases for V and 1 base for J; bases not matched to a gene: 3. Germline CDR1 LGHNA, CDR2 YSLEER. CDR3 in DNA: TGCGCCAGCAGCCAAGACCCTAGCGGGAGTTCCTACGAGCAGTACTTC. This encodes CASSQDPSGSSYEQYF.

The V and J genes are TRBV25-1 and TRBJ1-1, with D perhaps TRBD1 (5 bases). The CDR3 runs 16 residues. Trimming left V 2 bases short and J 0 bases short, with 13 bases between. Germline V CDR1 and CDR2: MGHDK, SYGVNS. In nucleotides, the CDR3 is TGTGCCAGCAGTGAAGCCGGGGCAAACATGAACACTGAAGCTTTCTTT. Translating it yields CASSEAGANMNTEAFF.

This chain joins TRBV2 and TRBJ1-1; D perhaps matches TRBD1 (6 bases). This CDR3 has 12 residues. Germline V gene data show CDR1 as SNHLY and CDR2 as FYNNEI. V was cut by 2 bases and J by 9 bases, with 10 bases left in between. This chain's CDR3 is CASSETQGQAFF. CDR3 coding DNA: TGTGCCAGCAGTGAAACGCAGGGGCAAGCTTTCTTT.

A single count supports this clone. The V and J genes are TRBV9 and TRBJ2-1; 9 nucleotides line up with TRBD2. Unmatched junction bases numbered 8, after V lost 0 bases and J lost 10 bases. The CDR3 totals 15 residues. CDR1 is SGDLS, CDR2 YYNGEE, per germline. The CDR3 region is CASSVVPSGIGEQFF. Here the CDR3 DNA reads TGTGCCAGCAGCGTAGTCCCTAGCGGGATAGGCGAGCAGTTCTTC.

This chain links TRBV5-6 with TRBJ2-1, with 7 bases fitting TRBD2. In germline, CDR1 is SGHDT, CDR2 YYEEEE. This CDR3 region has 11 residues. V lost 4 bases to trimming and J lost 13 bases; unmatched junction nucleotides: 5. The CDR3 spells CASSQSGVQFF. The CDR3 nucleotides read TGTGCCAGCAGCCAGAGCGGGGTTCAGTTCTTC.

The chain joins TRBV19 to TRBJ2-7; 13 bases fit TRBD2. The CDR3 is made up of 15 amino acids. Germline lookup yields CDR1 LNHDA and CDR2 SQIVND (reference sequence). V shed 5 bases, J shed 5 bases, and the junction held 6 bases outside the gene matches. This CDR3 is CASSLTSGRVHEQYF. The CDR3 DNA reads as TGTGCCAGTAGTCTAACTAGCGGGAGGGTCCACGAGCAGTACTTC. Filled out from reference TRBV19 and TRBJ2-7, the complete variable domain reads DGGITQSPKYLFRKEGQNVTLSCEQNLNHDAMYWYRQDPGQGLRLIYYSQIVNDFQKGDIAEGYSVSREKKESFPLTVTSAQKNPTAFYLCASSLTSGRVHEQYFGPGTRLTVT.

CDR3: CASSPRSGSTDTQYF. CDR3 nucleotide sequence: TGTGCCAGCTCACCACGGTCGGGAAGCACAGATACGCAGTATTTT. The chain has TRBV18 and TRBJ2-3; possible D gene TRBD2, 5 bases. CDR3 length: 15 amino acids. The V gene lost 1 base and the J gene lost 0 bases, with 8 bases spanning the gap. The germline V gene encodes CDR1 KGHSH and CDR2 LQKENI.

The J gene is TRBJ2-3, the V gene TRBV4-3; D not resolved. The germline gives CDR1 LGHNA, CDR2 YSLEER. V dropped 0 bases and J dropped 0 bases, with 13 bases sitting between them. The CDR3 is 17 residues long. The CDR3 nucleotides read TGCGCCAGCAGCCAAGAGGGATCTGGGATTAGCACAGATACGCAGTATTTT. It specifies CASSQEGSGISTDTQYF.

CDR3 sequence (DNA): TGTGCCAGCAGGATAGCGGGAGGCTACACAGATACGCAGTATTTT. It is translated as CASRIAGGYTDTQYF. The chain has TRBV6-4 and TRBJ2-3, with 10 bases lining up with TRBD2. CDR3 size: 15 residues. The V segment lost 6 bases and the J segment 2 bases; nucleotides outside the gene matches: 5. The germline gives CDR1 MRHNA, CDR2 SNTAGT.

The CDR3 nucleotides are TGTGCCAGCAGTTTTACTTGGGGGACTGGCTACAATGAGCAGTTCTTC. Its translation: CASSFTWGTGYNEQFF. The chain couples TRBV27 to TRBJ2-1; tentative D call: TRBD2 (6 bases). Germline-derived CDR1 and CDR2 are MNHEY and SMNVEV (reference sequence). V shed 3 bases and J shed 3 bases, with 15 bases lying between them. The CDR3 is 16 residues long.

This chain links TRBV19 with TRBJ2-7; D may be TRBD1 or TRBD2 (5 bases each). CDR3 size: 12 residues. Germline loops: CDR1 LNHDA, CDR2 SQIVND (reference sequence). With 10 bases removed from V and 3 bases from J, the gap between germline ends came to 13 bases. CDR3 nucleotide sequence: TGTGCCACCGGGGCAAATGGCTACGAGCAGTACTTC. Its translation: CATGANGYEQYF.

The chain employs TRBV6-5 and TRBJ1-2, with TRBD1 as a possible D gene (5 bases). The CDR3 is made up of 16 amino acids. The germline V gene encodes CDR1 MNHEY and CDR2 SVGAGI. Trimming pared 3 bases from V and 4 bases from J, leaving 18 bases between. CDR3 protein: CASSYSGQGGFYGYTF. The CDR3, as DNA: TGTGCCAGCAGTTATTCGGGGCAGGGAGGATTCTATGGCTACACCTTC.

V and J are TRBV9 and TRBJ2-7; D not certain. V gave up 0 bases and J gave up 4 bases, with 11 bases separating them. The CDR3 has 14 amino acids. Germline V lookup: CDR1 SGDLS, CDR2 YYNGEE. The CDR3 spells CASSVATFSYEQYF. The DNA of the CDR3 is TGTGCCAGCAGCGTAGCTACTTTCAGTTACGAGCAGTACTTC.

This clone was recorded once. This rearrangement joins TRBV5-1 to TRBJ2-2; 7 nucleotides agree with TRBD2. From germline, CDR1 is SGHRS and CDR2 YFSETQ. This CDR3 contains 15 residues. V shed 1 base and J 6 bases; nucleotides not matched to a gene: 6. CDR3 DNA sequence: TGCGCCAGCAGCTTGTACCGGGAGGCGGCCGGGGAGCTGTTTTTT. It is translated as CASSLYREAAGELFF.

This chain links TRBV19 with TRBJ1-1; D uncertain. The V gene's germline CDR1 is LNHDA and CDR2 SQIVND (reference sequence). CDR3 size: 16 residues. Trimming removed 3 bases at V and 0 bases at J, with 14 bases between. The CDR3 spells CASSISLVSMNTEAFF. CDR3 DNA: TGTGCCAGTAGTATCTCCCTTGTCAGCATGAACACTGAAGCTTTCTTT.

This chain connects TRBV30 to TRBJ1-1; weak D call: TRBD1 (5 bases). Germline V gene lookup returns CDR1 GTSNPN and CDR2 SVGIG (reference sequence). The CDR3 is 16 residues long. V lost 2 bases to trimming and J lost 4 bases, with 20 bases between them. CDR3 coding DNA: TGTGCCTGGAGTATCGACAGTGGGTGGGGGAGCACTGAAGCTTTCTTT. Its translation: CAWSIDSGWGSTEAFF.

This chain joins TRBV4-3 and TRBJ2-1; D unresolved. This CDR3 comprises 15 residues. Germline values: CDR1 LGHNA, CDR2 YSLEER. Trimming took off 2 bases at V and 1 base at J, with 9 bases between the two ends. CDR3 sequence (DNA): TGCGCCAGCAGCCAATATAAGGATTCCTACAATGAGCAGTTCTTC. Translating gives CASSQYKDSYNEQFF.

The V call is TRBV7-9, the J call TRBJ2-2; D is undetermined. The germline CDR1 and CDR2 sequences are SEHNR and FQNEAQ (reference sequence). This CDR3 has 14 amino acids. V was pared by 4 bases and J by 0 bases, with 6 bases between. The CDR3: CASSSTTNTGELFF. CDR3 nucleotide sequence: TGTGCCAGCAGCTCGACCACGAACACCGGGGAGCTGTTTTTT.